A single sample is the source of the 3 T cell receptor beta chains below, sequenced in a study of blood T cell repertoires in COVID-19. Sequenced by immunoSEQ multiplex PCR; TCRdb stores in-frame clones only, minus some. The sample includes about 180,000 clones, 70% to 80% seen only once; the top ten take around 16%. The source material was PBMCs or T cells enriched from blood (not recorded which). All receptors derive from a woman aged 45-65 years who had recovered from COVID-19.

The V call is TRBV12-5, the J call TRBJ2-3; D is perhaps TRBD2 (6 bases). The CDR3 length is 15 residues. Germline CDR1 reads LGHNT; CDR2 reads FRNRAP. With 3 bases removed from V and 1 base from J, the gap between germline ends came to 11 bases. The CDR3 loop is CASGLGGIRTDTQYF. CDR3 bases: TGTGCTAGTGGTTTAGGCGGGATACGCACAGATACGCAGTATTTT. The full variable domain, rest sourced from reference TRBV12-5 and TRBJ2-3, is DARVTQTPRHKVTEMGQEVTMRCQPILGHNTVFWYRQTMMQGLELLAYFRNRAPLDDSGMPKDRFSAEMPDATLATLKIQPSEPRDSAVYFCASGLGGIRTDTQYFGPGTRLTVL.

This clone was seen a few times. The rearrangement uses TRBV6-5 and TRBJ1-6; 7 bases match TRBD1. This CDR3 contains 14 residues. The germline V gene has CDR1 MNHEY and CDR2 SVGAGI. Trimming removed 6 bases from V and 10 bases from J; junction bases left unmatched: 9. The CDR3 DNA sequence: TGTGCCAGCAGACAGGGGCCCTTCGGATCACCCCTCCACTTT. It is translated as CASRQGPFGSPLHF.

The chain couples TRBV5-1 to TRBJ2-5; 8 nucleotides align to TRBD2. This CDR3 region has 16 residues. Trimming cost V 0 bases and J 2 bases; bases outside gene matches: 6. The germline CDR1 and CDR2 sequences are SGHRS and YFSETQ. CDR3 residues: CASSLGPSGWQETQYF. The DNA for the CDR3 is TGCGCCAGCAGCTTGGGGCCTAGCGGGTGGCAAGAGACCCAGTACTTC.